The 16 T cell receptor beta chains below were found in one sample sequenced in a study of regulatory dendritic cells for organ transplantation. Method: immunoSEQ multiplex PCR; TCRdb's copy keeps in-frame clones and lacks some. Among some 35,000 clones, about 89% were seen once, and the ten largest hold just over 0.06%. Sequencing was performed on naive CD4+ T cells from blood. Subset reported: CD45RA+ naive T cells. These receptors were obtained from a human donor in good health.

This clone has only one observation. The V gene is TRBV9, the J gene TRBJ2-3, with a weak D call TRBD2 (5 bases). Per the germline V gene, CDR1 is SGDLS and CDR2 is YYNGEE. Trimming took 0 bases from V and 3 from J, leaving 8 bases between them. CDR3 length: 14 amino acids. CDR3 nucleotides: TGTGCCAGCAGCGTAGATCTAGCAACAGATACGCAGTATTTT. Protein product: CASSVDLATDTQYF.

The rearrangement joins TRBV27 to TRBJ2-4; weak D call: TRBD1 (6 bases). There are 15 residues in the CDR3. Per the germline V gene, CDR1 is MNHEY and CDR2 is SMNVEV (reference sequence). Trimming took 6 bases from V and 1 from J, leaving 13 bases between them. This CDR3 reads CASRERGSAKNIQYF. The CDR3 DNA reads TGTGCCAGCAGGGAAAGGGGGTCGGCCAAAAACATTCAGTACTTC.

Here the CDR3 reads CASGFRVLGGGTGVIEQYF. The CDR3 DNA reads TGTGCTAGTGGTTTTCGTGTTTTGGGAGGGGGGACAGGGGTCATCGAGCAGTACTTC. The chain combines TRBV12-5 with TRBJ2-7, with 10 bases that match TRBD1. The CDR3 loop spans 19 amino acids. Germline-derived CDR1 and CDR2 are LGHNT and FRNRAP. The V and J ends lost 3 bases and 6 bases, in that order; junction bases with no gene match: 20.

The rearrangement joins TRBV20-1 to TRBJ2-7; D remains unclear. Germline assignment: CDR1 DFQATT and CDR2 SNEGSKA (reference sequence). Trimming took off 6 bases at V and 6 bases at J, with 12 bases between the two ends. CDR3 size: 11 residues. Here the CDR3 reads CSASTLREQYF. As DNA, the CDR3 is TGCAGTGCATCTACTCTCCGCGAGCAGTACTTC.

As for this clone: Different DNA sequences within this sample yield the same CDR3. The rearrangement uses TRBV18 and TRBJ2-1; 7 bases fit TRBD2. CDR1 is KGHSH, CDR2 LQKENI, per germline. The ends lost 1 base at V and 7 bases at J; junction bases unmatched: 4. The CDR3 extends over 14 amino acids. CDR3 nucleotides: TGTGCCAGCTCACCACTAGCGGGTGGGAATGAGCAGTTCTTC. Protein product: CASSPLAGGNEQFF. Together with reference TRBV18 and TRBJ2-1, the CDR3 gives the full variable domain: NAGVMQNPRHLVRRRGQEARLRCSPMKGHSHVYWYRQLPEEGLKFMVYLQKENIIDESGMPKERFSAEFPKEGPSILRIQQVVRGDSAAYFCASSPLAGGNEQFFGPGTRLTVL.

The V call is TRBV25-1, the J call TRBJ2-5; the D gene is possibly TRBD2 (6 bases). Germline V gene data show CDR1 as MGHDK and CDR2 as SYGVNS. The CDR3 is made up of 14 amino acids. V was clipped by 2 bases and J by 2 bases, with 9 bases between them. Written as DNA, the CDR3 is TGTGCCAGCAGTGAAATCGGGGGACAAGAGACCCAGTACTTC. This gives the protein CASSEIGGQETQYF.

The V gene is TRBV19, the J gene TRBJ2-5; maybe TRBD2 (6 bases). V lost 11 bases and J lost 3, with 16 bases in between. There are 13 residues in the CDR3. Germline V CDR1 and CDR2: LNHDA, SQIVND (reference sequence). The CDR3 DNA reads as TGTGCCCGTACATTAATAGCGGAAGAGACCCAGTACTTC. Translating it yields CARTLIAEETQYF.

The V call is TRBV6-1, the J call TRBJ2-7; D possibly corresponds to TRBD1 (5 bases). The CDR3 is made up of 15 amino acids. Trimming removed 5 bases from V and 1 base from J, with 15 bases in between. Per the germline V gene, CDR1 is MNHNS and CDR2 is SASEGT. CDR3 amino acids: CASSQRQLGSYEQYF. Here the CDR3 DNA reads TGTGCCAGCAGTCAAAGACAGTTAGGATCCTACGAGCAGTACTTC.

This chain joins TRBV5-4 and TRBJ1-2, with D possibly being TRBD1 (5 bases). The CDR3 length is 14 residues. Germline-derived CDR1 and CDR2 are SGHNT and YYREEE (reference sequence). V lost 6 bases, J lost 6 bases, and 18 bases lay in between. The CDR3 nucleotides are TGTGCCAGCATCACCCCCGGCAGGGTAGATGGCTACACCTTC. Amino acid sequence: CASITPGRVDGYTF.

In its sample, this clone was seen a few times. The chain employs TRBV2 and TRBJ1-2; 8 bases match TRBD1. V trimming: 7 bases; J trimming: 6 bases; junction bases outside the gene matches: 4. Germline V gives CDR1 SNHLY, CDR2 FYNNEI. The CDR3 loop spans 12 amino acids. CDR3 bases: TGTGCCAGCATAGAACAGGGGGATGGCTACACCTTC. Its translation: CASIEQGDGYTF.

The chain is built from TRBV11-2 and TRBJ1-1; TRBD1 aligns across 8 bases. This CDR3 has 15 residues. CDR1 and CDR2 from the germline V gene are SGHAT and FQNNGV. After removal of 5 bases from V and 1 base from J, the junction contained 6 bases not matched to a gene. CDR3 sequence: CASSLRGLGNTEAFF. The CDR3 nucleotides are TGTGCCAGCAGCCTCAGGGGGCTCGGGAACACTGAAGCTTTCTTT.

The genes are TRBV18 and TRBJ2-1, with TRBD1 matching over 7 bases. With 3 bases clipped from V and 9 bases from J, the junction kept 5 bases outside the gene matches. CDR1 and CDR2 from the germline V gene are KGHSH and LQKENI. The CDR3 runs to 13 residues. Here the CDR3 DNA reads TGTGCCAGCTCACCCCGGTGGGACAGTGAGCAGTTCTTC. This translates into CASSPRWDSEQFF.

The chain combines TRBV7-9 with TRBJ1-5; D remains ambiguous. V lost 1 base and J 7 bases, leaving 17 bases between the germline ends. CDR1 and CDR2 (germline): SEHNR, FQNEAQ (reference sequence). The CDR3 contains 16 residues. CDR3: CASSLGQGLVPQPQHF. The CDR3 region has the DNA TGTGCCAGCAGCTTAGGCCAAGGTTTAGTCCCACAGCCCCAGCATTTT.

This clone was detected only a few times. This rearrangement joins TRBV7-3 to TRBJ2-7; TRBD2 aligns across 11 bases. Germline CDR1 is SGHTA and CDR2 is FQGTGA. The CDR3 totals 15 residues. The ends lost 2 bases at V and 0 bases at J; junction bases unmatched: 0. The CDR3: CASSLLAGGSYEQYF. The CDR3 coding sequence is TGTGCCAGCAGCTTACTAGCGGGGGGCTCCTACGAGCAGTACTTC.

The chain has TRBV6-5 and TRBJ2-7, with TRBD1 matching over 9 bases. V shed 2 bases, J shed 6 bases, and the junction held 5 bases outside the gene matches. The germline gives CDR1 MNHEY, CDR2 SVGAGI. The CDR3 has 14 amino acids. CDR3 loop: CASSYRGQGTEQYF. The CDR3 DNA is TGTGCCAGCAGTTACAGGGGACAGGGAACCGAGCAGTACTTC.

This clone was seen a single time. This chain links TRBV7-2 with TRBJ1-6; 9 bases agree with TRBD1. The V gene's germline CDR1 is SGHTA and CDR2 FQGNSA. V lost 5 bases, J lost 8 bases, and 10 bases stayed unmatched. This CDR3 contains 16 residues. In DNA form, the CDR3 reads TGTGCCAGCAGCCCCAGTCGGGACAGGGCCTATTCACCCCTCCACTTT. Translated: CASSPSRDRAYSPLHF.